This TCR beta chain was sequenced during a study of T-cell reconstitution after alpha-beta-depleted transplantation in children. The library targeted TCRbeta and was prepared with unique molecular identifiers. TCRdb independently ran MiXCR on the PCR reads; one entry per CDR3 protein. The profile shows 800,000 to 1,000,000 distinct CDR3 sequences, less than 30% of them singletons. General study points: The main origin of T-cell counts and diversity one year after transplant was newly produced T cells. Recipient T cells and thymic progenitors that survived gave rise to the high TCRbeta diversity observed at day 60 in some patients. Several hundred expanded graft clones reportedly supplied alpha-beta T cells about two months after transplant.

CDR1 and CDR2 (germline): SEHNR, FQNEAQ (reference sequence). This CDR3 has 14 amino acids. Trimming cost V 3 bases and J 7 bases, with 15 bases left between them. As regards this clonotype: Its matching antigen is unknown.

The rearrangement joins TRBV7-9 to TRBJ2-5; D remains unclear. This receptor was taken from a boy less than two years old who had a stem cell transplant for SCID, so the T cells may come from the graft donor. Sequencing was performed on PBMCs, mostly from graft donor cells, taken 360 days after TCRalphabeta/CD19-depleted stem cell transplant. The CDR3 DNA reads TGTGCCAGCAGCTTCGATTCGCTAGTTGGGACCCAGTACTTC. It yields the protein CASSFDSLVGTQYF.